This entry describes one T cell receptor beta chain. RNA transcripts were the template for amplifying TCR beta CDR3 regions. Using the HTBI primer set, a first-round RT-PCR was run on the TCR CDR3. TCRdb reanalysed the multiplex PCR reads using MiXCR and keeps one entry per CDR3 protein. The data contain approximately 870,000 distinct CDR3 sequences, about 38% of them seen just once; the ten biggest clones take up about 9%. The record originates from a study of T cells in Graves' hyperthyroidism and ophthalmopathy. Each patient was aged 18 to 65 and had newly diagnosed hyperthyroidism of under 2 months' duration. The CDR3 runs 16 residues. Trimming pared 4 bases from V and 4 bases from J, leaving 19 bases between. CDR1 MGHDK and CDR2 SYGVNS come from the germline V gene.

The sequencing input was blood. The source is a man younger than 30 with Graves' hyperthyroidism. The rearrangement links TRBV25-1 to TRBJ1-1; TRBD1 might be the D (5 bases). In nucleotides, the CDR3 is TGTGCCAGCAGTGCTCCTTCGGGGCAGGTGGGCACTGAAGCTTTCTTT. This translates into CASSAPSGQVGTEAFF. The full variable domain, rest sourced from reference TRBV25-1 and TRBJ1-1, is EADIYQTPRYLVIGTGKKITLECSQTMGHDKMYWYQQDPGMELHLIHYSYGVNSTEKGDLSSESTVSRIRTEHFPLTLESARPSHTSQYLCASSAPSGQVGTEAFFGQGTRLTVV.